Listed below are T cell receptor beta chains from one sample, sequenced in a study of Ad26.COV2.S vaccination and SARS-CoV-2 variants. The method was immunoSEQ multiplex PCR; TCRdb's version includes in-frame clones alone and lacks a portion of them. Here the sample spans fewer than 400,000 clones, roughly 80% being singletons. The sample was peripheral blood, taken in a trial of Ad26.COV2.S vaccine versus placebo. The receptors here all came from a person aged 18-60 years who received the Ad26.COV2.S COVID-19 vaccine or a placebo. Both conserved end residues are part of each CDR3. A D gene is named only where the DNA matches it firmly. Rows give clone size only sometimes, using once, few, many, or a class for an expanded clone.

j_call clone_size d_call v_call cdr3_aa cdr3_nt
TRBJ2-2 NA TRBD2 TRBV3-1/TRBV3-2 CASSQRGGNTGELFF TGTGCCAGCAGCCAACGGGGGGGGAACACCGGGGAGCTGTTTTTT
TRBJ2-3 once NA TRBV7-7 CASSLGGESTDTQYF TGTGCTAGCAGCTTAGGGGGGGAAAGCACAGATACGCAGTATTTT
TRBJ2-5 few NA TRBV2 CASSVSEETQYF TGTGCCAGCAGTGTTTCAGAAGAGACCCAGTACTTC
TRBJ2-2 many TRBD1 TRBV7-3 CASSLNTGGTGELFF TGTGCCAGCAGCTTAAATACAGGGGGAACCGGGGAGCTGTTTTTT
TRBJ2-7 NA NA TRBV3-1/TRBV3-2 CASITGHDEQYF TGTGCCAGCATTACAGGGCACGACGAGCAGTACTTC
TRBJ2-1 NA TRBD1 TRBV9 CASSVVPGLIQGAASYNEQFF TGTGCCAGCAGCGTAGTTCCCGGTCTTATTCAGGGGGCCGCGTCCTACAATGAGCAGTTCTTC
TRBJ1-1 NA NA TRBV5-1 CASSLLTTNTEAFF TGCGCCAGCAGCTTGCTGACGACGAACACTGAAGCTTTCTTT
TRBJ1-1 NA NA TRBV30 CAWSVTENTEAFF TGTGCCTGGAGTGTGACGGAGAACACTGAAGCTTTCTTT
TRBJ2-1 few NA TRBV7-8 CASKEGLYNEQFF TGTGCCAGCAAGGAGGGGCTCTACAATGAGCAGTTCTTC
TRBJ2-7 NA NA TRBV29-1 CSVERQGGDEQYF TGCAGCGTTGAGCGGCAGGGTGGGGACGAGCAGTACTTC
TRBJ1-2 NA NA TRBV6-2/TRBV6-3 CASSYWAGSDGYTF TGTGCCAGCAGTTACTGGGCAGGGAGTGATGGCTACACCTTC
TRBJ2-7 once NA TRBV6-2/TRBV6-3 CASSSWDGGYEQYF TGTGCCAGCAGTTCGTGGGACGGAGGCTACGAGCAGTACTTC
TRBJ1-6 NA TRBD1 TRBV7-2 CASSFGQGRNSPLHF TGTGCCAGCAGCTTCGGACAGGGACGGAATTCACCCCTCCACTTT
TRBJ1-5 NA NA TRBV18 CASSPGRVHQPQHF TGTGCCAGCTCACCAGGCAGGGTTCATCAGCCCCAGCATTTT
TRBJ2-7 NA NA TRBV4-2 CASSHEITGYEQYF TGTGCCAGCAGCCATGAAATTACAGGCTACGAGCAGTACTTC
TRBJ1-2 NA NA TRBV9 CASRRGGAPSSGYTF TGTGCCAGCAGACGTGGGGGGGCTCCTTCGTCTGGCTACACCTTC
TRBJ2-5 NA TRBD2 TRBV19 CASSMGGGIQETQYF TGTGCCAGTAGTATGGGCGGGGGTATTCAAGAGACCCAGTACTTC
TRBJ2-7 once NA TRBV12-3/TRBV12-4 CASSLRGEQYF TGTGCCAGCAGTTTAAGGGGCGAGCAGTACTTC
TRBJ2-5 once NA TRBV2 CARGGGQTTETQYF TGTGCCAGAGGGGGGGGGCAGACCACAGAGACCCAGTACTTC
TRBJ1-5 NA NA TRBV7-2 CASSSVPVGGQPQHF TGTGCCAGCAGCTCAGTACCAGTAGGGGGGCAGCCCCAGCATTTT
TRBJ2-2 NA NA TRBV7-9 CASSPDGGGTGELFF TGTGCCAGCAGCCCCGACGGGGGTGGCACCGGGGAGCTGTTTTTT
TRBJ1-1 NA NA TRBV14 CASSIRDTEAFF TGTGCCAGCAGCATCAGGGATACTGAAGCTTTCTTT
TRBJ1-4 many NA TRBV7-9 CASSLDIIRDAEDEKLFF TGTGCCAGCAGCTTAGACATCATAAGAGACGCCGAGGATGAAAAACTGTTTTTT
TRBJ1-1 NA TRBD1 TRBV28 CASSLGRGPEGTEAFF TGTGCCAGCAGTCTGGGGAGGGGGCCGGAGGGCACTGAAGCTTTCTTT
TRBJ2-7 NA TRBD2 TRBV2 CASMEASGPNYYEQYF TGTGCCAGCATGGAGGCTAGCGGACCCAATTACTACGAGCAGTACTTC
TRBJ1-2 NA NA TRBV2 CASSIRGGYTF TGTGCCAGCAGTATCAGGGGTGGCTACACCTTC
TRBJ1-2 NA TRBD1 TRBV7-8 CASSLSYGTGSYGYTF TGTGCCAGCAGCTTAAGTTACGGGACAGGGTCCTATGGCTACACCTTC
TRBJ1-5 NA NA TRBV5-6 CASSLEAYSNQPQHF TGTGCCAGCAGCCTGGAGGCGTATAGCAATCAGCCCCAGCATTTT
TRBJ1-5 NA NA TRBV12-3/TRBV12-4 CASSLDGNQPQHF TGTGCCAGCAGTTTAGATGGCAATCAGCCCCAGCATTTT
TRBJ2-3 NA TRBD1 TRBV9 CASSERDRASTDTQYF TGTGCCAGCAGCGAGAGGGACAGGGCTAGCACAGATACGCAGTATTTT
TRBJ1-2 few NA TRBV28 CASSAPQETYGYTF TGTGCCAGCAGTGCCCCACAGGAAACTTATGGCTACACCTTC
TRBJ2-3 NA TRBD2 TRBV6-5 CASRSGTTTDTQYF TGTGCCAGCCGCAGCGGGACCACCACAGATACGCAGTATTTT
TRBJ1-1 NA NA TRBV12-3/TRBV12-4 CASILRVNTEAFF TGTGCCAGCATCCTCAGAGTCAACACTGAAGCTTTCTTT
TRBJ1-6 NA NA TRBV18 CASSPKTDHGSPLHF TGTGCCAGCTCACCTAAGACGGATCACGGTTCACCCCTCCACTTT
TRBJ1-1 NA NA TRBV11-2 CASSDNRDLEAFF TGTGCCAGCAGCGACAACCGGGACCTTGAAGCTTTCTTT